This TCR beta chain was captured by sequencing in a study of shared clonotypes between healthy human individuals. Findings and caveats of the study: The expectation was that sequencing depth would affect clonotype sharing among donors.

Method: immunoSEQ multiplex PCR; TCRdb's copy keeps in-frame clones and lacks some. The repertoire holds fewer than 3 million clones, with 92% as singletons. The CDR3 sequence is 15 residues long. From germline, CDR1 is SGHTA and CDR2 FQGTGA. V gave up 5 bases and J gave up 2 bases, with 15 bases separating them. As to this clone: No antigen is known for it.

Material: naive CD4+ T cells from PBMCs. Subset described: CD45RA+ positively selected. The V gene is TRBV7-3, the J gene TRBJ1-1; no definite D call. This TCR derives from a man aged 18 to 29 in good health. Some clones in this sample may be carry-over from other donors' samples. CDR3 nucleotide sequence: TGTGCCAGCAGCCTACTGGGATCGAGTAACACTGAAGCTTTCTTT. This sequence encodes CASSLLGSSNTEAFF.